This note documents a single TCR beta chain sequence. The target antigen is unknown. This specimen comes from a study of blood T cells in healthy people across ages. Healthy Caucasians from Russia aged about 6 to 90 served as donors. Every donor gave 9 to 10 milliliters of peripheral blood. Through a sample-barcoded 5' primer and a J-beta primer mix, a second PCR was run for about 7 to 12 cycles. MiXCR, run by TCRdb on the 5' RACE reads, gives a single entry per CDR3 protein. The table includes about 570,000 distinct CDR3 sequences, roughly a quarter detected once. Germline assignment: CDR1 SGHRS and CDR2 YFSETQ. The CDR3 consists of 15 residues. V was pared by 0 bases and J by 5 bases, with 11 bases between. The study's findings and limits: Higher diversity, along with more naive CD4+ cells, distinguished long-lived donors from aged donors. TCR beta diversity correlated strongly with naive T cell percentage.

The source of this sequence is a woman aged 70-85 years in good health. The sequencing sample was made of blood. The chain employs TRBV5-1 and TRBJ2-2; TRBD1 might be the D (6 bases). CDR3 nucleotide sequence: TGCGCCAGCAGCTTGGTGGACAGCATGACCGGGGAGCTGTTTTTT. Its translation: CASSLVDSMTGELFF.